This T cell receptor beta chain was obtained from a study of blood T cell repertoires in COVID-19. Study summary: The study drew acute and convalescent COVID-19 samples from the United States, Italy and Spain. The cDNA or gDNA used as material had been derived from T cells, B-cell-depleted T cells, or PBMCs.

Original analysis: The assay estimated nucleated cells by amplifying reference gene primers. Clones were read by immunoSEQ multiplex PCR, and TCRdb kept only the in-frame ones, dropping some. V and J calls and clone size are as listed in that table; D and trimming were resolved from the DNA. The table records roughly 130,000 clones, around 82% of them present only once. Recruits, aged about 18 to 89 years, lived in 24 US areas. CDR1 and CDR2 (germline): LGHNA, YSLEER. The V end lost 0 bases, the J end lost 1 base, and 16 bases lay between the germline ends. This CDR3 is built from 18 residues. This chain uses TRBV4-3 with TRBJ1-5; a weak D match, TRBD1 (5 bases). This clonotype was obtained from a man in his forties with acute COVID-19. The material sequenced was PBMCs or T cells enriched from blood (not recorded which). CDR3 amino acids: CASSQDLLGEASNQPQHF. The CDR3 DNA sequence: TGCGCCAGCAGCCAAGATCTACTAGGGGAGGCCAGCAATCAGCCCCAGCATTTT.